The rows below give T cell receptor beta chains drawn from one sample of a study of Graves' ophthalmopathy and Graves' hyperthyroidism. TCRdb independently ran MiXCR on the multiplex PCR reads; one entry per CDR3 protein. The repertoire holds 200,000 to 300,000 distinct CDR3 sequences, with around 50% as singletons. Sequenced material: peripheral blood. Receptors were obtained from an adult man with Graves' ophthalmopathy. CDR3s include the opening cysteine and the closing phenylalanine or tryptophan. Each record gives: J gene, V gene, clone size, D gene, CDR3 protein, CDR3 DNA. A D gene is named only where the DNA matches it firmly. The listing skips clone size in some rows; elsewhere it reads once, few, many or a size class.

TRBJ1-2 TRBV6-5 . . CASSDAGTRSYGYTF TGTGCCAGCAGCGATGCCGGGACAAGATCTTATGGCTACACCTTC
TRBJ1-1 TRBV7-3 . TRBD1 CASSSDHRGTTEAFF TGTGCCAGCAGCTCGGACCACAGGGGGACCACTGAAGCTTTCTTT
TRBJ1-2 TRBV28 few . CASSPTRNYGYTF TGTGCCAGCAGTCCGACGAGAAACTATGGCTACACCTTC
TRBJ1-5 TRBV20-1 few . CSAMDGNQPQHF TGCAGTGCAATGGACGGGAATCAGCCCCAGCATTTT
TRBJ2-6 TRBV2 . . CASSRAVSSGANVLTF TGTGCCAGCAGTAGGGCGGTTAGCTCTGGGGCCAACGTCCTGACTTTC
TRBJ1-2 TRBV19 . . CASSPWDFNYGYTF TGTGCCAGTAGTCCTTGGGACTTTAACTATGGCTACACCTTC
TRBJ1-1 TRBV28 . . CASSFSGGATEAFF TGTGCCAGCAGTTTCAGCGGAGGGGCGACTGAAGCTTTCTTT
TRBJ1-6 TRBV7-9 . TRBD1 CASSYDRDRYNSPLHF TGTGCCAGCAGCTATGACAGGGACAGATATAATTCACCCCTCCACTTT
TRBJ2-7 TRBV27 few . CASSLHISSGRSSYEQYF TGTGCCAGCAGTCTACACATCTCATCCGGGCGCAGCTCCTACGAGCAGTACTTC
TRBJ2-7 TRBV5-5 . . CASKSNGLDEQYF TGTGCCAGCAAGTCCAACGGACTGGATGAGCAGTACTTC
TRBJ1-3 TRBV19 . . CASSMVGETAGNTIYF TGTGCCAGTAGTATGGTGGGGGAGACAGCCGGAAACACCATATATTTT
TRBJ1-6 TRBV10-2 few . CASSETGPSPLHF TGCGCCAGCAGTGAAACGGGGCCTTCACCCCTCCACTTT
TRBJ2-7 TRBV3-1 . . CASSHMAGGEQYF TGTGCCAGCAGCCACATGGCCGGAGGGGAGCAGTACTTC
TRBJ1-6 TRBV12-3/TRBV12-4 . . CASSSPPGRNSPLHF TGTGCCAGCAGTTCCCCTCCTGGACGGAATTCACCCCTCCACTTT
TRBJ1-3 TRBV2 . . CASSPPNTIYF TGTGCCAGCAGTCCTCCAAACACCATATATTTT
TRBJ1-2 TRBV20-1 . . CSPILGYTF TGCAGTCCCATTTTAGGCTACACCTTC
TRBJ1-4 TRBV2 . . CASSLRWQGAEKLFF TGTGCCAGCAGCTTAAGGTGGCAAGGGGCGGAAAAACTGTTTTTT
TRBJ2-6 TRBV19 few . CASRPPAGANVLTF TGTGCCAGTAGACCACCGGCTGGGGCCAACGTCCTGACTTTC
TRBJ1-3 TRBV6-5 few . CASSVWLAEPGNTIYF TGTGCCAGCAGTGTCTGGCTGGCGGAGCCTGGAAACACCATATATTTT
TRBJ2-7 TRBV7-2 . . CASSLQTGSAYEQYF TGTGCCAGCAGCCTTCAGACAGGTTCGGCCTACGAGCAGTACTTC
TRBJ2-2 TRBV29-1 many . CSVESRNTGELFF TGCAGCGTTGAATCCAGGAACACCGGGGAGCTGTTTTTT
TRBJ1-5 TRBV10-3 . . CAISEMKVLGNQPQHF TGTGCCATCAGTGAGATGAAGGTATTGGGCAATCAGCCCCAGCATTTT
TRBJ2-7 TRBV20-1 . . CSARDITVGQGGFSYEQYF TGCAGTGCTAGAGATATTACGGTTGGGCAGGGGGGTTTCTCCTACGAGCAGTACTTC
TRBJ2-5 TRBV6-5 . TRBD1 CASSIGTGRNGYKTAGTADETQYF TGTGCCAGCAGCATCGGGACAGGGCGGAATGGCTACAAAACTGCTGGCACAGCTGACGAGACCCAGTACTTC
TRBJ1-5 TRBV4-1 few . CASSQRILASNQPQHF TGCGCCAGCAGCCAAAGGATCCTAGCTAGCAATCAGCCCCAGCATTTT
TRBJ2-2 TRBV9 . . CASSVSGELFF TGTGCCAGCAGCGTTTCCGGGGAGCTGTTTTTT
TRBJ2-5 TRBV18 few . CASSPPPGPRGETQYF TGTGCCAGCAGCCCACCTCCGGGACCAAGGGGAGAGACCCAGTACTTC
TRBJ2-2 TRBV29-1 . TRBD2 CSAAGLAGAGELFF TGCAGCGCCGCCGGACTAGCGGGGGCCGGGGAGCTGTTTTTT
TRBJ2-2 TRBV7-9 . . CASSVGGTRNTGELFF TGTGCCAGCAGCGTAGGAGGGACCCGTAACACCGGGGAGCTGTTTTTT
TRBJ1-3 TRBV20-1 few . CSATEPIPLSGNTIYF TGCAGTGCTACCGAACCCATCCCGCTCTCTGGAAACACCATATATTTT
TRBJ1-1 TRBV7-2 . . CASSFSGMVTEAFF TGTGCCAGCAGCTTTTCAGGGATGGTCACTGAAGCTTTCTTT
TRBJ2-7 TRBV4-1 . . CASSEKRRSYEQYF TGCGCCAGCAGCGAAAAGAGGCGATCCTACGAGCAGTACTTC
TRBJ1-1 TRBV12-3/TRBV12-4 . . CASTTGAANTEAFF TGTGCCAGTACCACCGGGGCCGCTAACACTGAAGCTTTCTTT
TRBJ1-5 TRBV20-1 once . CSASSTGRAGSNQPQHF TGCAGTGCTAGTTCGACAGGCCGGGCGGGGAGCAATCAGCCCCAGCATTTT
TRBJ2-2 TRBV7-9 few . CASSLPSTGELFF TGTGCCAGCAGCTTACCCAGCACCGGGGAGCTGTTTTTT
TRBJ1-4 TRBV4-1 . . CASSPPGITREKLFF TGTGCCAGCAGCCCTCCGGGCATTACCAGGGAAAAACTGTTTTTT
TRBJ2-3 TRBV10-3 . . CAISDDTGTDTQYF TGTGCCATCAGTGACGATACAGGCACAGATACGCAGTATTTT